This T cell receptor (beta chain) was documented in a study of liver allograft versus peripheral blood T cells (TCRdb year 2020). Turning to the overall study: In liver transplant recipients, the study looked at T cell receptor repertoires in the peripheral blood and set them against the repertoires found within the transplanted livers.

For CDR1 and CDR2, the germline V gene lists MNHEY and SVGEGT. The junction shows trimming of 4 bases on V and 2 bases on J, and the gene matches do not reach 5 bases of it. Including cysteine and phenylalanine, the CDR3 has 15 amino acids. The retained sequence is limited to the CDR3, 45 bases, with the frame set at the first base. Beyond this particular receptor, the publication reports: T cell receptor repertoires inside liver allografts were reported to be different from the repertoires detected in peripheral blood.

As a fraction of the sample, this clonotype is medium-sized (0.01 to 0.1%). No cognate antigen has been identified for it. No base-level quality is on record; no much larger clone is a single base apart. This sample was sequenced with an Illumina MiSeq. TCRdb handled the public reads itself, with Q25 trimming in fastp and clone calling in MiXCR, and kept productive beta chains. Each CDR3 protein gets just one entry, which takes the most common genes and DNA from the rows behind it. The sample contains 5,700 or so distinct CDR3 sequences, 17% of them found a single time. Of the sample, 8.5% to 12% is held by the ten largest clones.

The chain is encoded by TRBV6-2 or TRBV6-3 joined to TRBJ2-7, and 10 junctional nucleotides match TRBD1. The clonotype originates from a human patient who had a liver transplant. Post transplant, some T cells may arise from the graft donor. At the DNA level, the sequence is TGTGCCAGCAGTTCCTTCGGGACAGGGGCCTACGAGCAGTACTTC. Its protein reads: CASSSFGTGAYEQYF.